This T cell receptor beta chain was retrieved from a study of cytomegalovirus exposure and HLA in healthy donors. Study findings and constraints: The study flagged approximately 180 TCR beta chains as cytomegalovirus-associated. That first-cohort TCR clusters tended to co-occur in the 95 to 150 validation repertoires was found in a later analysis.

A remark on this clone: Its antigen is unknown.

Assay used: immunoSEQ multiplex PCR; TCRdb lists only in-frame clones, some missing. This repertoire shows roughly 310,000 clones, approximately 85% found once; its top ten account for over 0.9%. Losses at the gene ends were 7 bases for V and 4 bases for J; bases not matched to a gene: 9. Germline V gives CDR1 MNHEY, CDR2 SVGAGI. The CDR3 extends over 14 amino acids. J is TRBJ2-7 and V is TRBV6-5; 8 bases are shared with TRBD1. This TCR was sampled from a man aged 25-40 years in good health and CMV-seronegative. Specimen: PBMCs. The CDR3 sequence is CASTLRQGKYEQYF. CDR3 sequence (DNA): TGTGCCAGCACCCTGAGACAGGGGAAGTACGAGCAGTACTTC.